One sample yielded the 31 T cell receptor beta chains listed below, sequenced in a study of shared clonotypes between healthy human individuals. The method was immunoSEQ multiplex PCR; TCRdb's version includes in-frame clones alone and lacks a portion of them. The sample consists of about 730,000 clones, 55% to 80% of them appearing once. Sequencing input: memory CD4+ T cells sorted from blood. Subset: CD45RA-negative fraction. The receptors shown here come from a woman between 25 and 40 years old in good health.

The chain is built from TRBV19 and TRBJ1-2; 8 bases agree with TRBD1. The CDR3 totals 13 residues. The V gene end was trimmed by 9 bases and the J gene end by 4 bases; junction bases not matched to a gene: 7. The germline V gene has CDR1 LNHDA and CDR2 SQIVND (reference sequence). The CDR3 DNA reads TGTGCCAGCCGAACAGGGGGTGGCTATGGCTACACCTTC. Translated, it gives CASRTGGGYGYTF.

Comments on this clone: Other DNA sequences in the same sample also yield this CDR3. The chain is built from TRBV19 and TRBJ1-5; D call uncertain. The CDR3 contains 13 residues. Germline loops: CDR1 LNHDA, CDR2 SQIVND (reference sequence). Trimming stripped 1 base from V and 3 bases from J, with 4 bases between. The CDR3 DNA reads as TGTGCCAGTAGTATAGCCCTCAATCAGCCCCAGCATTTT. Translating it yields CASSIALNQPQHF. The variable domain in full, completed from reference TRBV19 and TRBJ1-5, reads DGGITQSPKYLFRKEGQNVTLSCEQNLNHDAMYWYRQDPGQGLRLIYYSQIVNDFQKGDIAEGYSVSREKKESFPLTVTSAQKNPTAFYLCASSIALNQPQHFGDGTRLSIL.

This clone appeared a few times. The rearrangement joins TRBV7-9 to TRBJ2-1, with 13 bases matching TRBD2. From germline, CDR1 is SEHNR and CDR2 FQNEAQ (reference sequence). Trimming took 5 bases from V and 4 from J; bases not matched to a gene: 2. The CDR3 loop spans 15 amino acids. CDR3 region: CASSAGLAGYNEQFF. The CDR3 DNA is TGTGCCAGCAGCGCGGGACTAGCGGGATACAATGAGCAGTTCTTC.

This sequence joins TRBV27 and TRBJ2-1; 7 bases align to TRBD2. This CDR3 comprises 13 residues. J gave up 4 bases and V 11 bases, and 8 bases lay outside the gene matches. Germline V gene data show CDR1 as MNHEY and CDR2 as SMNVEV (reference sequence). CDR3: CASRAGDYNEQFF. DNA for the CDR3: TGTGCCTCTCGCGCGGGGGATTACAATGAGCAGTTCTTC.

This clone was counted once. The chain joins TRBV28 to TRBJ2-2, with D hard to call. Looked up from germline, CDR1 is MDHEN and CDR2 is SYDVKM. The V end lost 4 bases, the J end lost 4 bases, and 4 bases lay between the germline ends. The CDR3 runs to 12 residues. The CDR3 protein is CASSWGTGELFF. Here the CDR3 DNA reads TGTGCCAGCAGTTGGGGCACCGGGGAGCTGTTTTTT.

This clone has a handful of counts. The V call is TRBV7-9, the J call TRBJ2-7; D is perhaps TRBD2 (7 bases). The V end was cut by 5 bases, the J end by 2 bases, with 16 bases between. This CDR3 spans 15 amino acids. CDR1 is SEHNR, CDR2 FQNEAQ, per germline (reference sequence). CDR3 in amino acids: CASSLGAGEAYEQYF. In DNA, the CDR3 is TGTGCCAGCAGCCTGGGGGCGGGAGAAGCCTACGAGCAGTACTTC.

V usage is TRBV2 and J usage is TRBJ2-5, with 7 bases matching TRBD1. There are 13 residues in the CDR3. Germline values: CDR1 SNHLY, CDR2 FYNNEI. The V and J ends lost 7 bases and 5 bases, in that order; junction bases with no gene match: 7. Written as DNA, the CDR3 is TGTGCCAGCATGCAGGGGGAATATGAGACCCAGTACTTC. Residues: CASMQGEYETQYF.

V gene TRBV28 combines with J gene TRBJ1-1; D gene uncertain. CDR1 and CDR2 from the germline V gene are MDHEN and SYDVKM. V lost 5 bases, J lost 4 bases, and 8 bases lay in between. The length of the CDR3 is 12 residues. CDR3 in amino acids: CASSPVVTEAFF. CDR3 sequence (DNA): TGTGCCAGCAGTCCAGTTGTCACTGAAGCTTTCTTT.

This clone showed up many times. The J gene is TRBJ1-4, the V gene TRBV27; a weak D match, TRBD1 (5 bases). The CDR3 is made up of 15 amino acids. V lost 6 bases to trimming and J lost 8 bases, with 19 bases between them. Germline-derived CDR1 and CDR2 are MNHEY and SMNVEV (reference sequence). DNA of the CDR3: TGTGCCAGCAGCAAAACTACAGGACGGAGAGAAAAACTGTTTTTT. Translation gives CASSKTTGRREKLFF.

On this clone: The junction and the germline gene differ at one end; a read error may be behind it. This rearrangement joins TRBV27 to TRBJ2-7, with 8 bases matching TRBD1. CDR3 length equals 12 residues. Germline CDR1 is MNHEY and CDR2 is SMNVEV (reference sequence). The CDR3 sequence is CASSLGGQAWHF. The CDR3 coding sequence is TGTGCCAGCAGTTTAGGGGGACAGGCCTGGCACTTC.

This chain links TRBV29-1 with TRBJ1-1; no definite D call. The CDR3 is made up of 12 amino acids. Germline CDR1 SQVTM, CDR2 ANQGSEA. With 7 bases removed from V and 1 base from J, the gap between germline ends came to 10 bases. CDR3 in amino acids: CSAAQSNTEAFF. CDR3 in DNA: TGCAGCGCAGCTCAGTCGAACACTGAAGCTTTCTTT.

This clone was seen only a few times. V gene TRBV5-1 combines with J gene TRBJ2-5; 12 nucleotides match TRBD2. CDR1 is SGHRS, CDR2 YFSETQ, per germline. This CDR3 is 16 amino acids long. The J segment lost 5 bases and the V segment lost 2 bases, leaving 7 bases of the junction unmatched. The CDR3 loop is CASSLGLAGKSETQYF. As DNA, the CDR3 is TGCGCCAGCAGCTTAGGACTAGCGGGAAAATCGGAGACCCAGTACTTC.

The chain employs TRBV7-2 and TRBJ2-3; D is undetermined. This CDR3 region has 12 residues. The germline V and J ends were trimmed by 8 bases and 5 bases, with 11 bases remaining between them. The germline gives CDR1 SGHTA, CDR2 FQGNSA. CDR3 in DNA: TGTGCCAGCGGCCCTTCCAGAGATACGCAGTATTTT. Translation gives CASGPSRDTQYF. Complete variable domain (other parts from reference TRBV7-2 and TRBJ2-3): GAGVSQSPSNKVTEKGKDVELRCDPISGHTALYWYRQSLGQGLEFLIYFQGNSAPDKSGLPSDRFSAERTGGSVSTLTIQRTQQEDSAVYLCASGPSRDTQYFGPGTRLTVL.

The genes are TRBV7-2 and TRBJ2-4; TRBD1 is a possible D gene (5 bases). The CDR3 is 17 residues long. Trimming took 5 bases from V and 0 from J, leaving 17 bases between them. Germline CDR1 SGHTA, CDR2 FQGNSA. The CDR3 loop reads CASSRGKGSIAKNIQYF. CDR3 DNA: TGTGCCAGCAGCCGCGGAAAGGGGTCTATAGCCAAAAACATTCAGTACTTC.

V gene TRBV10-3 combines with J gene TRBJ2-1; TRBD1 might be the D (5 bases). The V gene's germline CDR1 is ENHRY and CDR2 SYGVKD. This CDR3 is built from 16 residues. V lost 5 bases and J lost 0, with 14 bases in between. The CDR3 coding sequence is TGTGCCATCAGTATACAGGCCCTAACCTCCTACAATGAGCAGTTCTTC. Translated, it gives CAISIQALTSYNEQFF.

This clone occurred a few times. The chain uses TRBV9 and TRBJ2-6; no clear D gene. Germline-derived CDR1 and CDR2 are SGDLS and YYNGEE. Trimming cost V 7 bases and J 0 bases, with 8 bases left between them. This CDR3 has 14 residues. CDR3 sequence reads: CASGPGSGANVLTF. In DNA form, the CDR3 reads TGTGCCAGCGGGCCGGGCTCTGGGGCCAACGTCCTGACTTTC.

The rearrangement joins TRBV6-6 to TRBJ1-1; 7 bases match TRBD1. Germline V CDR1 and CDR2: MNHNY, SVGAGI (reference sequence). The CDR3 is 11 amino acids. With 6 bases clipped from V and 12 bases from J, the junction kept 7 bases outside the gene matches. This CDR3 reads CASRTGTVPFF. The CDR3 DNA sequence: TGTGCCAGCAGGACCGGGACAGTTCCTTTCTTT.

The chain employs TRBV19 and TRBJ2-1; TRBD1 or TRBD2 may be the D gene (6 bases each). CDR3 size: 15 residues. In germline, CDR1 is LNHDA, CDR2 SQIVND (reference sequence). The V end lost 3 bases, the J end lost 2 bases, and 11 bases lay between the germline ends. The DNA of the CDR3 is TGTGCCAGTAGTATTGGGGGGCCCACCTACAATGAGCAGTTCTTC. Amino acids: CASSIGGPTYNEQFF.

This clone turned up a few times. As DNA, the CDR3 is TGTGCCGGGAGGACAGGGAGCGGCACAGATACGCAGTATTTT. Protein sequence: CAGRTGSGTDTQYF. The rearrangement joins TRBV6-1 to TRBJ2-3, with 8 bases matching TRBD1. After removal of 11 bases from V and 1 base from J, the junction contained 8 bases not matched to a gene. CDR3 size: 14 residues. Germline V gives CDR1 MNHNS, CDR2 SASEGT.

The CDR3 DNA reads TGTGCCAGCAGTAATGGCGCAGGGGGTACAACTAATGAAAAACTGTTTTTT. Its protein product is CASSNGAGGTTNEKLFF. This chain connects TRBV28 to TRBJ1-4; 7 nucleotides match TRBD1. V dropped 5 bases and J dropped 0; count of bases not matched to a gene: 9. The germline V gene encodes CDR1 MDHEN and CDR2 SYDVKM. The CDR3 loop spans 17 amino acids.

There are a few counts of this clone. Here the CDR3 DNA reads TGTGCCAGTAGTATAGGCCTACTCCCGGGACGCTACTATGGCTACACCTTC. Amino acids: CASSIGLLPGRYYGYTF. The chain is built from TRBV19 and TRBJ1-2; D perhaps matches TRBD1 (5 bases). The germline V gene encodes CDR1 LNHDA and CDR2 SQIVND (reference sequence). The CDR3 spans 17 residues. V lost 1 base and J 3 bases, leaving 18 bases between the germline ends.

J is TRBJ1-1 and V is TRBV7-2, with a possible D match to TRBD1 (5 bases). This CDR3 spans 13 amino acids. V was pared by 3 bases and J by 4 bases, with 9 bases between. From germline, CDR1 is SGHTA and CDR2 FQGNSA. The CDR3, as DNA: TGTGCCAGCAGCTTGGGACTTCGCACTGAAGCTTTCTTT. Residues: CASSLGLRTEAFF.

The gene calls are TRBV5-1 and TRBJ1-4, with 7 bases aligning to TRBD1. Per the germline V gene, CDR1 is SGHRS and CDR2 is YFSETQ. With 1 base clipped from V and 6 bases from J, the junction kept 6 bases outside the gene matches. CDR3 length: 15 residues. CDR3 in amino acids: CASSLLGRGDEKLFF. CDR3 DNA: TGCGCCAGCAGCTTGCTTGGCAGGGGGGATGAAAAACTGTTTTTT.

The V call is TRBV6-5, the J call TRBJ2-1; 8 bases line up with TRBD2. Germline V gene lookup returns CDR1 MNHEY and CDR2 SVGAGI. CDR3 size: 14 residues. The J segment lost 2 bases and the V segment lost 6 bases, leaving 3 bases of the junction unmatched. In DNA, the CDR3 is TGTGCCAGCAGACCGGGACTAGCCTACAATGAGCAGTTCTTC. It yields the protein CASRPGLAYNEQFF.

The chain is built from TRBV7-6 and TRBJ1-2, with 8 positions matching TRBD1. Germline CDR1 SGHVS, CDR2 FNYEAQ. The CDR3 sequence is 16 residues long. The V and J ends lost 4 bases and 4 bases, in that order; junction bases with no gene match: 11. The CDR3 sequence is CASSSMKETGGYGYTF. The CDR3 bases are TGTGCCAGCAGCTCGATGAAGGAAACAGGGGGCTATGGCTACACCTTC. Full variable domain (missing parts from reference TRBV7-6 and TRBJ1-2): GAGVSQSPRYKVTKRGQDVALRCDPISGHVSLYWYRQALGQGPEFLTYFNYEAQQDKSGLPNDRFSAERPEGSISTLTIQRTEQRDSAMYRCASSSMKETGGYGYTFGSGTRLTVV.

This chain connects TRBV5-1 to TRBJ2-3, with D hard to call. CDR1 and CDR2 (germline): SGHRS, YFSETQ. Trimming pared 6 bases from V and 0 bases from J, leaving 11 bases between. CDR3 length equals 14 residues. CDR3 loop: CASKSQTSTDTQYF. Written as DNA, the CDR3 is TGCGCCAGCAAGAGCCAGACTAGCACAGATACGCAGTATTTT.

With regard to this clone: Other nucleotide sequences from this sample produce the same CDR3. This chain connects TRBV6-1 to TRBJ2-6; D is undetermined. The germline V and J ends were trimmed by 5 bases and 0 bases, with 5 bases remaining between them. From germline, CDR1 is MNHNS and CDR2 SASEGT. The CDR3 is 14 amino acids. The CDR3 DNA reads as TGTGCCAGCAGTTCAGCCTCTGGGGCCAACGTCCTGACTTTC. This gives the protein CASSSASGANVLTF.

This rearrangement joins TRBV7-9 to TRBJ1-2; D might be TRBD1 (6 bases). Germline values: CDR1 SEHNR, CDR2 FQNEAQ (reference sequence). The CDR3 loop spans 14 amino acids. The germline V and J ends were trimmed by 3 bases and 1 base, with 9 bases remaining between them. The CDR3 region is CASSLGAVNYGYTF. In nucleotides, the CDR3 is TGTGCCAGCAGCTTGGGGGCTGTTAACTATGGCTACACCTTC.

The chain uses TRBV18 and TRBJ2-7, with 12 positions matching TRBD1. CDR3 length: 14 amino acids. Trimming cost V 4 bases and J 8 bases; bases outside gene matches: 6. Looked up from germline, CDR1 is KGHSH and CDR2 is LQKENI. The CDR3 bases are TGTGCCAGCTCACGAGGGACAGGGGGCGGACAGCAGTACTTC. Translating it yields CASSRGTGGGQQYF.

A remark on this clone: This sample also contains other DNA sequences that code for the same CDR3. The chain employs TRBV5-1 and TRBJ2-1; no firm D call. V lost 2 bases, J lost 0 bases, and 9 bases lay in between. The CDR3 has 15 residues. The V gene's germline CDR1 is SGHRS and CDR2 YFSETQ. This CDR3 is CASSFSVSSYNEQFF. CDR3 sequence (DNA): TGCGCCAGCAGCTTCTCGGTGAGCTCCTACAATGAGCAGTTCTTC.

The rearrangement uses TRBV25-1 and TRBJ2-7; D not certain. The CDR3 is 17 amino acids. Trimming took off 0 bases at V and 2 bases at J, with 17 bases between the two ends. CDR1 and CDR2 from the germline V gene are MGHDK and SYGVNS. The CDR3 here is CASSEYPDGNGPYEQYF. The CDR3 DNA follows: TGTGCCAGCAGTGAATATCCCGACGGTAACGGACCCTACGAGCAGTACTTC.